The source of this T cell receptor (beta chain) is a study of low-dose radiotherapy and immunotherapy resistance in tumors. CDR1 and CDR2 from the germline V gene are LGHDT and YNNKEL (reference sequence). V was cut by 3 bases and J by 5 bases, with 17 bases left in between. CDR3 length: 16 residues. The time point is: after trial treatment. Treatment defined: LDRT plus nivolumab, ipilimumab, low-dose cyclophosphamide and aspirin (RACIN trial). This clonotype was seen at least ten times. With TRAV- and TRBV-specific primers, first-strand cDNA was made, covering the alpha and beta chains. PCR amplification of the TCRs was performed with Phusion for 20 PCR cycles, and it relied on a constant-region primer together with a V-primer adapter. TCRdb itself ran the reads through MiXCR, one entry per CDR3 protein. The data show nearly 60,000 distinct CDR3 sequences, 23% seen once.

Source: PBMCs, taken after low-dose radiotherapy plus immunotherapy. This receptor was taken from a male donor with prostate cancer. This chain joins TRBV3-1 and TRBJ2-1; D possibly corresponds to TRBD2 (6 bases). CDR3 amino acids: CASSHVRSLADNEQFF. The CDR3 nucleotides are TGTGCCAGCAGCCATGTCAGATCTTTAGCGGACAATGAGCAGTTCTTC.